These T cell receptor beta chains were read from a single sample in a study of blood T cells in healthy people across ages. TCRdb fed the 5' RACE reads into MiXCR, producing one record per CDR3 protein. The sample lists roughly 2 million distinct CDR3 sequences, 49% seen once, with over 2% in the top ten. Sequenced input: blood. These TCRs come from a woman between 40 and 55 years old in good health. Both conserved end residues are part of each CDR3. The order of the fields is CDR3 protein, V gene, J gene.

CDR3: CASSTAGGNTEAFF
V: TRBV3-1
J: TRBJ1-1

CDR3: CASSTPRGWGDTQYF
V: TRBV7-2
J: TRBJ2-3

CDR3: CASSAVVNPYEQYF
V: TRBV6-5
J: TRBJ2-7

CDR3: CSASASGGEAWGQYF
V: TRBV20-1
J: TRBJ2-7

CDR3: CASSLGWARLGEQFF
V: TRBV11-3
J: TRBJ2-1

CDR3: CASSQETETDYGYTF
V: TRBV4-3
J: TRBJ1-2

CDR3: CASSSRAHYEQYF
V: TRBV7-2
J: TRBJ2-7

CDR3: CAGSLDVGPETQYF
V: TRBV7-2
J: TRBJ2-5

CDR3: CASRAGTKTQYF
V: TRBV6-6
J: TRBJ2-5

CDR3: CASSPGLAGGPGNEQFF
V: TRBV5-1
J: TRBJ2-1

CDR3: CASEAGGNNSPLHF
V: TRBV3-1
J: TRBJ1-6

CDR3: CASSSPGQPGDEQFF
V: TRBV7-9
J: TRBJ2-1

CDR3: CSVELGWKAFF
V: TRBV29-1
J: TRBJ1-1

CDR3: CVSSAQGRDSEQFF
V: TRBV5-1
J: TRBJ2-1

CDR3: CASSLPVGGYEETQYF
V: TRBV5-5
J: TRBJ2-5